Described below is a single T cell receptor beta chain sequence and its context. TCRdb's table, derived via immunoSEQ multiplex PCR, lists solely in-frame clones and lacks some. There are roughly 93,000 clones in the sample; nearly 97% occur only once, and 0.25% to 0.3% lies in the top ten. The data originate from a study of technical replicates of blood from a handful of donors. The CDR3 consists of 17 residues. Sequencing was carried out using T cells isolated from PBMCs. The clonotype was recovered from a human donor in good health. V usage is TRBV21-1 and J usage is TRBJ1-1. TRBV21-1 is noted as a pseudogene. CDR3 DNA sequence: TGTGCCAGCAGCAAGCTCGGCCGAGGGTGGGTAAACACTGAAGCTTTCTTT. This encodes CASSKLGRGWVNTEAFF.